The clone carrying this TCR beta chain has at least ten counts. This sample is drawn from a study of T cells in Graves' hyperthyroidism and ophthalmopathy. Blood from later-ophthalmopathy patients was taken at first hyperthyroidism diagnosis. TCR beta CDR3 region amplification was performed from RNA transcripts. When the TCR CDR3 underwent first-round RT-PCR, the HTBI primer set was used. Using its own MiXCR run on the multiplex PCR reads, TCRdb lists one record per CDR3 protein. The sample lists approximately 370,000 distinct CDR3 sequences; roughly a sixth were seen once. This receptor was obtained from a woman aged 25 to 39 with Graves' hyperthyroidism that later progressed to Graves' ophthalmopathy. The sequenced sample was blood.

CDR3 amino acids: CASSLTPGGIETQYF. DNA for the CDR3: TGCGCCAGCAGCCTAACGCCGGGGGGCATCGAGACCCAGTACTTC. V is TRBV4-1 and J is TRBJ2-5; D perhaps matches TRBD2 (7 bases). Trimming removed 4 bases from V and 5 bases from J, with 17 bases in between. The CDR3 runs 15 residues. Germline assignment: CDR1 MGHRA and CDR2 YSYEKL.